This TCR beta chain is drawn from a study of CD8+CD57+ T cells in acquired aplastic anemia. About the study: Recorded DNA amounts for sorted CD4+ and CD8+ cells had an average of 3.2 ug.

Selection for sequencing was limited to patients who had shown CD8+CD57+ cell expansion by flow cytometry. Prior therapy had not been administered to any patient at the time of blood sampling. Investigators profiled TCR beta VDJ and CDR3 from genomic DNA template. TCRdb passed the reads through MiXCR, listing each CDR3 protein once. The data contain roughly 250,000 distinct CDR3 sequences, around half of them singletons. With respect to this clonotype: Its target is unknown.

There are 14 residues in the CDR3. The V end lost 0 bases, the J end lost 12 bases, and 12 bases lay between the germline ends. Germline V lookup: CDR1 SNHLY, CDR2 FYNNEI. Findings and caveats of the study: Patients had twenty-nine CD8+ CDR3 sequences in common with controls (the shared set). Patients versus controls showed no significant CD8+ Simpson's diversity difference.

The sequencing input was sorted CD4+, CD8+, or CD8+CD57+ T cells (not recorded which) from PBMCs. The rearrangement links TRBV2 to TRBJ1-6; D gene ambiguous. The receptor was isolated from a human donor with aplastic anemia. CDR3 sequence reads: CASSEARTVGPLHF. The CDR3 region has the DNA TGTGCCAGCAGTGAAGCTAGAACCGTCGGACCCCTCCACTTT. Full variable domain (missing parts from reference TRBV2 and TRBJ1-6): EPEVTQTPSHQVTQMGQEVILRCVPISNHLYFYWYRQILGQKVEFLVSFYNNEISEKSEIFDDQFSVERPDGSNFTLKIRSTKLEDSAMYFCASSEARTVGPLHFGNGTRLTVT.